This T cell receptor beta chain stems from a study of regulatory T cells in long-lasting Graves disease (dated by TCRdb to 2020 to 2023). Notes on the research overall: In the newly diagnosed Graves' disease group, patients had been taking antithyroid drugs for less than 3 months. This study used TCR sequencing and RNA sequencing of peripheral blood to compare persistent Graves' disease patients against newly diagnosed Graves' disease patients. The study was conducted in China and was registered as a clinical trial. TCR sequencing covered 13 persistent and roughly 20 newly diagnosed Graves' disease patients, around 35 samples in total. Overall study results and their limits: TRBV28, TRBJ1-2 and TRBJ2-5 were preferentially used in persistent disease, while TRBV20-1 and TRBJ2-1 were favored in newly diagnosed disease. Only peripheral blood was studied, because thyroid tissue, the primary lesion, was inaccessible. The authors acknowledged the small sample size as a limitation that may reduce accuracy. Patients with persistent disease shared more public clonotypes (around 2,500) than newly diagnosed patients did (more than 900). Persistent Graves' disease patients showed lower TCR Shannon entropy and fewer highly expanded clones than newly diagnosed patients, suggesting clonal expansion. Sequencing and analysis were limited to the TCR beta chain.

V loses 0 bases, J loses 6 bases, and the germline ends lie 4 bases apart. From the germline V gene, CDR1 is SGHRS and CDR2 is YFSETQ. CDR3 length: 13 amino acids, cysteine to phenylalanine. The read is trimmed to its CDR3 DNA, 39 bases read in frame from base 1. The method was multiplex PCR. The data were produced on an Illumina HiSeq 4000. To build TCR beta libraries, CDR3 regions were amplified by Arm-PCR using iRepertoire HTBI primers. Before sequencing, the PCR products underwent gel purification. The published analysis was carried out like this. Across samples, fewer than 70 TRBV and 13 to 15 TRBJ segments were identified and used for gene usage analysis of CDR3 amino acid clonotypes. COPE and FqMerger were used to merge filtered high-quality paired reads into contigs. Contigs were aligned with BLAST to IMGT TRBV, TRBD and TRBJ reference genes, and CDR3 was defined per IMGT. Clonotypes above 0.1% frequency were classified as highly expanded clones. Shannon entropy was used to measure repertoire diversity, and the Gini coefficient was used to measure V-J evenness. Clonotypes shared by more than one individual were considered public. TCRdb itself trimmed the public reads at Q25 with fastp, ran MiXCR and retained productive beta chains. Every entry covers one CDR3 protein and lists the most common genes and DNA from its rows. V and J calls and clone size were set by TCRdb, not the authors. This sample has a few hundred thousand distinct CDR3 sequences in its table, and about an eighth of those were observed once. Approximately 17% of the sample goes to the ten largest clones.

The sample's time point label, decoded: newly diagnosed GD, antithyroid drugs for less than 3 months. For both TCR sequencing and RNA sequencing, RNA was extracted from PBMCs using TRIzol. The diagnosis of Graves' disease followed American Thyroid Association guidelines. Recruitment of patients was carried out at an endocrinology department in Xi'an, China. From each patient, about 9.7 milliliters of peripheral blood was collected into an EDTA anticoagulant tube. Ficoll Paque Plus density gradient separation was used to isolate PBMCs, and no further T cell sorting was done. An Agilent 2100 Bioanalyzer and agarose gel were used to check RNA quality, while a NanoDrop 2000 measured RNA concentration. This clonotype came up many times. Its antigen is still unknown. Base qualities are missing; no much larger clone stands one base away. The same sample was also studied in work on T cells in Graves' hyperthyroidism and ophthalmopathy. The other study reports the following: Stable Graves' hyperthyroidism was defined as the absence of progression to ophthalmopathy over 18 months of follow-up. The hyperthyroidism patients were between 18 and 65 years old and newly diagnosed, with a disease duration of less than 2 months. The study excluded patients with uncontrolled infections, other autoimmune diseases, pregnancy or lactation. Diagnoses were based on clinical symptoms, serum thyroxine and TRAb, thyroid ultrasound and orbital computed tomography. The first round of RT-PCR for the TCR CDR3 was performed with the HTBI primer set and the Qiagen OneStep RT-PCR kit. Blood samples also contained most of the expanded thyroid clonotypes (frequency above 0.001), which suggests that blood repertoires may reflect thyroid immune responses. In cross-validation, a model built on a 13 V-J signature told ophthalmopathy apart from stable hyperthyroidism with 85% to 90% sensitivity and about 81% specificity, and in testing the same model reached 80%/75%. In validation, the model predicted progression to ophthalmopathy with around 71% sensitivity and 72% to 85% specificity, a median of approximately 6.7 months before onset. To identify TCR V-J signatures that set the groups apart, the researchers used a discovery cohort of about a hundred patients, made up of 43 with Graves' ophthalmopathy and about 60 with stable Graves' hyperthyroidism. Prospective prediction of ophthalmopathy was tested in an independent validation cohort of 18 to 20 hyperthyroidism patients and around 16 patients who later progressed to ophthalmopathy. For training and testing, the 80 to 100 patients in the discovery cohort were randomly divided in a 7:3 ratio. In several Graves' hyperthyroidism patients, the study also compared T-cell repertoires from thyroid tissue with T-cell repertoires from blood. After sampling, hyperthyroidism patients received methimazole starting at 30 mg daily, and ophthalmopathy patients received high-dose intravenous methylprednisolone. Libraries were constructed in a second round of multiplex PCR, after which size selection and purification were carried out. Libraries were sequenced paired-end with 100 bp reads on an Illumina HiSeq2000. SOAPnuke was used to process the raw data, throwing out any read that contained adapters or uncalled bases, had a mean Phred below 15, or lacked an exact constant-primer or identifier match. High-quality paired reads were merged using COPE v1.2.5, and each unique nucleotide sequence was defined as a clonotype. Clonotypes were aligned to IMGT TRBV, TRBD and TRBJ reference segments using MiTCR v1.1. The analysis included only V-J combinations with a frequency above 0.0001, which together covered 99.2% of the repertoires. A TCS score was defined as the ratio between F50 (clonal expansion) and ExV (chaos), using BLOSUM62-based TCRdist between CDR3 peptides within each V-J. Welch's t-statistics and random forest reduced 514 V-J features to 13, which were used in a naive Bayes classifier (R e1071). No statistical method was used to fix the sample size in advance, and group allocation was not hidden from the investigators. According to the paper, TCR Vbeta CDR3 sequencing was carried out on around 140 peripheral blood samples, which came from fewer than 50 ophthalmopathy, approximately 78 hyperthyroidism and approximately 17 progressor patients.

This clonotype originated in a woman under 30 with Graves disease. Donor details come from another sample of the same person, matched by shared clones. The starting material was peripheral blood mononuclear cells (PBMCs), obtained at new diagnosis, from a patient treated with antithyroid drugs. The V gene is TRBV5-1 and the J gene is TRBJ1-6; no confident D gene assignment can be made. In nucleotides, the sequence is TGCGCCAGCAGCTTGGAGACTAATTCACCCCTCCACTTT. This sequence encodes CASSLETNSPLHF.